This TCR beta chain was obtained from a study of blood T cell repertoires in COVID-19. As regards this clone: The same CDR3 arises from other DNA sequences in this sample as well.

Participants spanned ages roughly 18 to 95 years and resided in about 24 US areas. Two negative PCRs, clearance, or symptom resolution were required of recovered Cohort 3 donors. This CDR3 spans 15 amino acids. V shed 4 bases and J 0 bases; nucleotides not matched to a gene: 4. Germline CDR1 is SGDLS and CDR2 is YYNGEE. Libraries were prepared by immunoSEQ multiplex PCR; TCRdb keeps only in-frame clonotypes and omits some of them. The sample yields some 240,000 clones, 80% to 85% seen once. This TCR derives from a man aged 45-65 years who had recovered from COVID-19. The rearrangement joins TRBV9 to TRBJ1-5, with 7 bases that match TRBD1. Sequences were obtained from PBMCs or T cells enriched from blood (not recorded which). For the CDR3, the DNA is TGTGCCAGCAGCTCAGGGGGTCTTAGCAATCAGCCCCAGCATTTT. Residues: CASSSGGLSNQPQHF.